Below are 6 T cell receptor beta chains sequenced from a single sample in a study of regulatory T cells in long-lasting Graves disease. Time point denoted: newly diagnosed GD, antithyroid drugs for less than 3 months. TCR sequences were obtained from RNA taken from PBMCs. For TCR beta, libraries came from iRepertoire HTBI primers and Arm-PCR of CDR3 regions. TCRdb reprocessed the multiplex PCR reads via MiXCR and lists one record per CDR3 protein. This table holds around 450,000 distinct CDR3 sequences, about 16% found once. These same data were also listed under a study on T cells in Graves' hyperthyroidism and ophthalmopathy.

Sequencing used peripheral blood mononuclear cells (PBMCs), obtained at new diagnosis, from a patient treated with antithyroid drugs. The receptors were gathered from a man between 35 and 55 years old with Graves disease.

The chain carries TRBV27 and TRBJ1-2; 8 positions match TRBD1. CDR1 MNHEY and CDR2 SMNVEV come from the germline V gene (reference sequence). This CDR3 is built from 13 residues. After removal of 6 bases from V and 2 bases from J, the junction contained 2 bases not matched to a gene. The CDR3 region has the DNA TGTGCCAGCAGGGGACAGGACAACTATGGCTACACCTTC. It encodes CASRGQDNYGYTF.

This clonotype was picked up many times. The V and J genes are TRBV2 and TRBJ2-3; unclear D gene. In germline, CDR1 is SNHLY, CDR2 FYNNEI. The ends were cut back, 4 bases at V and 5 bases at J, with 10 bases in the middle. The CDR3 contains 13 residues. The chain's CDR3 is CASSGDTLDTQYF. For the CDR3, the DNA is TGTGCCAGCAGTGGTGACACTCTAGATACGCAGTATTTT.

This clonotype was observed many times. This chain uses TRBV12-3 or TRBV12-4 with TRBJ1-5; D is unresolved. V was pared by 6 bases and J by 1 base, with 7 bases between. There are 13 residues in the CDR3. CDR3 amino acids: CASRERSNQPQHF. The CDR3 nucleotides read TGTGCCAGCAGGGAGAGGAGCAATCAGCCCCAGCATTTT.

V usage is TRBV5-4 and J usage is TRBJ2-7; D gene uncertain. The germline gives CDR1 SGHNT, CDR2 YYREEE (reference sequence). CDR3 length: 14 residues. Trimming stripped 4 bases from V and 0 bases from J, with 11 bases between. The CDR3 coding sequence is TGTGCCAGCAGCCAGGAACGGAACTCCTACGAGCAGTACTTC. Translating gives CASSQERNSYEQYF.

The CDR3 is CASSRQGFGYTF. The CDR3 DNA reads as TGCGCCAGCAGCCGGCAGGGGTTTGGCTACACCTTC. V usage is TRBV4-1 and J usage is TRBJ1-2; weak D call: TRBD1 (6 bases). Trimming removed 4 bases from V and 7 bases from J, with 10 bases in between. The CDR3 extends over 12 amino acids. Germline-derived CDR1 and CDR2 are MGHRA and YSYEKL.

The sample holds many counts of this clonotype. The CDR3 spells CSARDWGLQETQYF. The CDR3 DNA reads as TGCAGTGCTAGAGATTGGGGCCTCCAAGAGACCCAGTACTTC. The chain joins TRBV20-1 to TRBJ2-1; tentative D call: TRBD1 (5 bases). The J call may be mistaken, given a closer DNA end match to TRBJ2-5. Looked up from germline, CDR1 is DFQATT and CDR2 is SNEGSKA (reference sequence). The CDR3 length is 14 residues.